This TCR beta chain was recorded in a study of shared clonotypes between healthy human individuals. As handled by the study authors: Junction-only sequences without quality scores were provided by ImmunoSEQ, so filtering was different. The method was immunoSEQ multiplex PCR; TCRdb's version includes in-frame clones alone and lacks a portion of them. For V, J and clone size, that table is used; D and trimming come from the DNA. The sample lists around 2.1 million clones; about 92% were seen once. Positive CCR7 selection of CD45RO-negative cells yielded the naive CD8 cells, and terminally differentiated effector memory CD45RA+ cells were excluded. The CDR3 is 12 amino acids. Germline assignment: CDR1 SEHNR and CDR2 FQNEAQ (reference sequence). Trimming removed 5 bases from V and 4 bases from J, with 8 bases in between.

The TCR comes from a man aged 18 to 30 in good health. Some clones in this sample may be carry-over from other donors' samples. The material sequenced was naive CD8+ T cells from PBMCs. This chain links TRBV7-9 with TRBJ1-2; no clear D. CDR3 loop: CASSTVSYGYTF. CDR3 nucleotides: TGTGCCAGCAGCACCGTCAGCTATGGCTACACCTTC.